This T cell receptor (beta chain) was identified in a study of CD8+CD57+ T cells in acquired aplastic anemia. Using genomic DNA as the template, TCR beta VDJ and CDR3 profiling was carried out. One entry per CDR3 protein, called by TCRdb with MiXCR from the reads. The sample lists 150,000 to 200,000 distinct CDR3 sequences; almost 50% were seen once. Study-level results: A set of twenty-nine CD8+ CDR3 sequences was shared between patients and controls, and these sequences appeared highly expressed in patients.

All patients picked for sequencing had shown, by flow cytometry, an expansion of CD8+CD57+ cells. Comments on this clonotype: What it binds is unknown.

The CDR3 consists of 16 residues. Germline CDR1 is DFQATT and CDR2 is SNEGSKA (reference sequence). Trimming stripped 0 bases from V and 0 bases from J, with 9 bases between. The TCR originated in a human donor with aplastic anemia. Sequencing was carried out using sorted CD4+, CD8+, or CD8+CD57+ T cells (not recorded which) from PBMCs. The chain employs TRBV20-1 and TRBJ2-6, with D hard to call. In nucleotides, the CDR3 is TGCAGTGCTAGAGACACCCTTAACTCTGGGGCCAACGTCCTGACTTTC. This gives the protein CSARDTLNSGANVLTF.